The 31 T cell receptor beta chains below were found in one sample sequenced in a study of CD8+ T cells in alopecia areata. Sequencing templates came from extracted RNA that was reverse transcribed into cDNA. Using immunoSEQ multiplex PCR, the repertoire was profiled, and TCRdb retains in-frame clones only, with some absent. The data hold 150,000 or so clones, with approximately 87% observed a single time. This sample comprised CD8+ T cells sorted from blood, obtained at week 0. The source of these receptors is a human donor with alopecia areata.

The chain joins TRBV14 to TRBJ1-1; tentatively, D is TRBD1 (6 bases). Germline V gene sequence: CDR1 SGHDN, CDR2 FVKESK. Trimming left V 4 bases short and J 1 base short, with 13 bases between. CDR3 length: 15 residues. The CDR3 loop reads CASSRVGGENTEAFF. The DNA for the CDR3 is TGTGCCAGCAGCCGGGTGGGGGGCGAGAACACTGAAGCTTTCTTT.

This rearrangement joins TRBV9 to TRBJ2-7, with TRBD2 identical over 11 bases. The V gene's germline CDR1 is SGDLS and CDR2 YYNGEE. The CDR3 runs 17 residues. The junction had 10 bases not matched to a gene; V was cut back by 3 bases and J by 2 bases. The CDR3 DNA follows: TGTGCCAGCAGCGCCCCACTAGCGGGAGACGACACCTACGAGCAGTACTTC. This codes for CASSAPLAGDDTYEQYF.

Note on this clone: Different DNA sequences within this sample yield the same CDR3. The rearrangement uses TRBV30 and TRBJ2-7; 7 bases fit TRBD1. The CDR3 covers 14 residues. CDR1 is GTSNPN, CDR2 SVGIG, per germline (reference sequence). V gave up 1 base and J gave up 6 bases; unmatched junction bases: 9. The chain's CDR3 is CAWSETLQGSEQYF. The CDR3 DNA reads TGTGCCTGGAGTGAAACTCTACAGGGGAGCGAGCAGTACTTC.

The V and J genes are TRBV27 and TRBJ2-7, with 8 bases fitting TRBD1. CDR1 and CDR2 (germline): MNHEY, SMNVEV (reference sequence). This CDR3 has 17 residues. V lost 6 bases and J lost 1; bases outside the gene matches: 14. CDR3 in DNA: TGTGCCAGCAGCACCCTCTCGGGGGACAGGCTATCCTACGAGCAGTACTTC. Protein product: CASSTLSGDRLSYEQYF.

This sequence joins TRBV1 and TRBJ1-6; no DNA check was done on the table's D call, TRBD1. TRBV1 is marked as a pseudogene. The CDR3 is 15 amino acids. The CDR3 DNA follows: TGCACCAGCAGCTCCCATCAGGCCGTCGATTCACCCCTCCACTTT. This sequence encodes CTSSSHQAVDSPLHF.

The rearrangement joins TRBV27 to TRBJ1-2; possible D gene TRBD1, 6 bases. The CDR3 covers 15 residues. Germline V lookup: CDR1 MNHEY, CDR2 SMNVEV (reference sequence). V lost 2 bases and J lost 7, with 17 bases in between. CDR3 sequence: CASSLDARGLFGYTF. The CDR3 DNA reads TGTGCCAGCAGTTTAGATGCCAGGGGCCTATTTGGCTACACCTTC.

In nucleotides, the CDR3 is TGTGCCAGCCATATCGAGGAGGGTAGCTCCTACGAGCAGTACTTC. Its protein product is CASHIEEGSSYEQYF. V usage is TRBV7-6 and J usage is TRBJ2-7, with D perhaps TRBD2 (6 bases). Trimming pared 8 bases from V and 0 bases from J, leaving 17 bases between. Looked up from germline, CDR1 is SGHVS and CDR2 is FNYEAQ. The CDR3 consists of 15 residues.

The chain links TRBV7-6 to TRBJ2-1; TRBD1 matches at 9 bases. Germline-derived CDR1 and CDR2 are SGHVS and FNYEAQ. There are 14 residues in the CDR3. After removal of 1 base from V and 9 bases from J, the junction contained 4 bases not matched to a gene. CDR3 residues: CASSLGTGDPEQFF. CDR3 DNA: TGTGCCAGCAGCTTAGGGACAGGGGATCCTGAGCAGTTCTTC.

In this sample, this clone turned up a few times. The sample carries other DNA sequences with the same CDR3. The rearrangement uses TRBV30 and TRBJ1-1, with D unclear. Between the trimmed V and J ends, which lost 6 bases and 2 bases, there was a span of 10 bases. The CDR3 contains 12 residues. Germline CDR1 is GTSNPN and CDR2 is SVGIG (reference sequence). The CDR3 DNA reads as TGTGCCTGCCTCGCTCTAAACACTGAAGCTTTCTTT. It is translated as CACLALNTEAFF.

The chain employs TRBV29-1 and TRBJ2-7; weak D call: TRBD1 (5 bases). This CDR3 is 14 amino acids long. V lost 0 bases, J lost 1 base, and 10 bases lay in between. Germline CDR1 SQVTM, CDR2 ANQGSEA. The CDR3 loop is CSVEDEQDSYEQYF. The CDR3 bases are TGCAGCGTTGAAGATGAACAGGATTCCTACGAGCAGTACTTC.

This clone was detected only a few times. The chain uses TRBV14 and TRBJ1-2, with D uncertain. Germline V CDR1 and CDR2: SGHDN, FVKESK. The V and J ends lost 0 bases and 4 bases respectively, with 12 bases between them. There are 15 residues in the CDR3. DNA of the CDR3: TGTGCCAGCAGCCAAGACCCGGGGAACCGCTATGGCTACACCTTC. Translation: CASSQDPGNRYGYTF.

The V and J genes are TRBV10-1 and TRBJ2-1, with 10 bases that match TRBD2. Germline CDR1 and CDR2: WNHNN and SYGVQD (reference sequence). V lost 2 bases, J lost 4 bases, and 5 bases stayed unmatched. This CDR3 has 16 amino acids. As DNA, the CDR3 is TGCGCCAGCAGTGAGGATAGCGGGGGGCAATACAATGAGCAGTTCTTC. It specifies CASSEDSGGQYNEQFF.

The gene calls are TRBV7-9 and TRBJ2-7; 8 bases line up with TRBD1. The CDR3 spans 15 residues. V trimming: 0 bases; J trimming: 0 bases; junction bases outside the gene matches: 1. Germline V gene lookup returns CDR1 SEHNR and CDR2 FQNEAQ (reference sequence). CDR3 sequence (DNA): TGTGCCAGCAGCTTAGCCGGGACAGGCTCCTACGAGCAGTACTTC. Its protein product is CASSLAGTGSYEQYF.

This clone was observed a single time. Other DNA sequences of this sample code for an identical CDR3. The V call is TRBV6-1, the J call TRBJ2-7; D not certain. V was pared by 4 bases and J by 4 bases, with 5 bases between. Germline V gene data show CDR1 as MNHNS and CDR2 as SASEGT. This CDR3 region has 11 residues. The CDR3 DNA sequence: TGTGCCAGCAGTGGTGGGTACGAGCAGTACTTC. This gives the protein CASSGGYEQYF.

The chain couples TRBV21-1 to TRBJ2-4; the table's TRBD1 call for D was not verified on the DNA. TRBV21-1 is a recognized pseudogene. The CDR3 sequence is 18 residues long. The CDR3 loop is CASSWTGFAELAKNIQYF. Here the CDR3 DNA reads TGTGCCAGCAGCTGGACAGGGTTTGCGGAACTAGCCAAAAACATTCAGTACTTC.

The chain combines TRBV5-1 with TRBJ1-1, with 8 bases aligning to TRBD1. Looked up from germline, CDR1 is SGHRS and CDR2 is YFSETQ. The V gene end was trimmed by 4 bases and the J gene end by 5 bases; junction bases not matched to a gene: 7. The CDR3 has 14 amino acids. CDR3 amino acids: CASSPGGRGTEAFF. In nucleotides, the CDR3 is TGCGCCAGCAGCCCAGGGGGCCGGGGGACTGAAGCTTTCTTT.

The chain couples TRBV20-1 to TRBJ1-1; D gene ambiguous. The CDR3 totals 11 residues. Germline V gives CDR1 DFQATT, CDR2 SNEGSKA (reference sequence). V lost 3 bases to trimming and J lost 3 bases, with 5 bases between them. This CDR3 reads CSARDYTEAFF. Written as DNA, the CDR3 is TGCAGTGCTAGGGACTACACTGAAGCTTTCTTT.

The chain is built from TRBV6-1 and TRBJ1-6; a weak D match, TRBD1 (6 bases). This CDR3 is 17 amino acids long. Trimming stripped 0 bases from V and 8 bases from J, with 17 bases between. Germline V lookup: CDR1 MNHNS, CDR2 SASEGT. The CDR3 spells CASSEAPGGLLDSPLHF. CDR3 nucleotides: TGTGCCAGCAGTGAAGCGCCCGGGGGCCTGTTGGATTCACCCCTCCACTTT.

V gene TRBV30 combines with J gene TRBJ2-4; D gene unclear. Germline CDR1 GTSNPN, CDR2 SVGIG (reference sequence). This CDR3 is built from 14 residues. V gave up 1 base and J gave up 0 bases, with 7 bases separating them. CDR3 residues: CAWSGELAKNIQYF. The CDR3 nucleotides are TGTGCCTGGAGTGGTGAGCTAGCCAAAAACATTCAGTACTTC.

The chain carries TRBV7-8 and TRBJ2-6; D remains unclear. Germline assignment: CDR1 SGHVS and CDR2 FQNEAQ. Trimming removed 0 bases from V and 5 bases from J, with 14 bases in between. The CDR3 loop spans 17 amino acids. The CDR3 DNA sequence: TGTGCCAGCAGCTTAGCGGTCTCAGCCTCGCGGGCCAACGTCCTGACTTTC. Translation gives CASSLAVSASRANVLTF.

The chain couples TRBV2 to TRBJ2-3, with D unclear. Germline lookup yields CDR1 SNHLY and CDR2 FYNNEI. Between the trimmed V and J ends, which lost 6 bases and 6 bases, there was a span of 28 bases. The CDR3 totals 18 residues. The CDR3 bases are TGTGCCAGCAGCCAAACCCCGGAGATGCTCCTTTCTGAGGATACGCAGTATTTT. This gives the protein CASSQTPEMLLSEDTQYF.

This clone was picked up a small number of times. The chain recombines TRBV30 with TRBJ1-4; D gene unclear. Germline CDR1 and CDR2: GTSNPN and SVGIG (reference sequence). This CDR3 comprises 14 residues. The V and J ends lost 2 bases and 5 bases respectively, with 12 bases between them. The CDR3 coding sequence is TGTGCCTGGAGTTGGCCAGATAAGAATGAAAAACTGTTTTTT. Encoded protein: CAWSWPDKNEKLFF. The full variable domain, its missing parts supplied by reference TRBV30 and TRBJ1-4, is SQTIHQWPATLVQPVGSPLSLECTVEGTSNPNLYWYRQAAGRGLQLLFYSVGIGQISSEVPQNLSASRPQDRQFILSSKKLLLSDSGFYLCAWSWPDKNEKLFFGSGTQLSVL.

V and J are TRBV7-8 and TRBJ2-3, with 7 bases fitting TRBD2. Trimming cost V 4 bases and J 6 bases; bases outside gene matches: 10. The CDR3 runs to 15 residues. The V gene's germline CDR1 is SGHVS and CDR2 FQNEAQ. As DNA, the CDR3 is TGTGCCAGCAGCTCGTTTGCGGGAGTGAGGGATACGCAGTATTTT. Amino acids: CASSSFAGVRDTQYF.

J is TRBJ2-3 and V is TRBV5-1; 7 bases are a match to TRBD2. In germline, CDR1 is SGHRS, CDR2 YFSETQ. V lost 2 bases and J lost 2; bases outside the gene matches: 5. This CDR3 has 15 residues. The CDR3 nucleotides are TGCGCCAGCAGCTTCCGACGGGGGGTCACAGATACGCAGTATTTT. This sequence encodes CASSFRRGVTDTQYF. Filled out from reference TRBV5-1 and TRBJ2-3, the complete variable domain reads KAGVTQTPRYLIKTRGQQVTLSCSPISGHRSVSWYQQTPGQGLQFLFEYFSETQRNKGNFPGRFSGRQFSNSRSEMNVSTLELGDSALYLCASSFRRGVTDTQYFGPGTRLTVL.

The genes are TRBV7-2 and TRBJ2-3; no firm D call. The CDR3 contains 10 residues. Germline V CDR1 and CDR2: SGHTA, FQGNSA. V was clipped by 3 bases and J by 8 bases, with 3 bases between them. The CDR3 coding sequence is TGTGCCAGCAGCTTGGGTACGCAGTATTTT. Residues: CASSLGTQYF.

The V call is TRBV15, the J call TRBJ2-1, with D tentatively TRBD1 or TRBD2 (5 bases each). The germline CDR1 and CDR2 sequences are LNHNV and YYDKDF (reference sequence). The length of the CDR3 is 13 residues. V was clipped by 5 bases and J by 8 bases, with 13 bases between them. CDR3 in amino acids: CATSGAFSDEQFF. The CDR3 coding sequence is TGTGCCACCAGCGGGGCGTTTAGCGATGAGCAGTTCTTC.

V gene TRBV9 combines with J gene TRBJ2-1; the match to TRBD2 covers 11 bases. The germline V gene has CDR1 SGDLS and CDR2 YYNGEE. The CDR3 totals 15 residues. V was pared by 3 bases and J by 7 bases, with 6 bases of the junction left unmatched. CDR3 in DNA: TGTGCCAGCAGCGGGGATAGCGGGAGGGGGAATGAGCAGTTCTTC. It yields the protein CASSGDSGRGNEQFF. The full variable domain, completed using reference TRBV9 and TRBJ2-1, is DSGVTQTPKHLITATGQRVTLRCSPRSGDLSVYWYQQSLDQGLQFLIQYYNGEERAKGNILERFSAQQFPDLHSELNLSSLELGDSALYFCASSGDSGRGNEQFFGPGTRLTVL.

The chain employs TRBV6-4 and TRBJ2-2; D ambiguous. V lost 4 bases to trimming and J lost 5 bases, with 8 bases between them. Germline CDR1 and CDR2: MRHNA and SNTAGT. The CDR3 runs to 13 residues. CDR3 coding DNA: TGTGCCAGCAGTGGATCAGATACCGGGGAGCTGTTTTTT. Encoded protein: CASSGSDTGELFF.

This clone was observed a single time. The rearrangement joins TRBV5-6 to TRBJ2-3; no reliable D call. V lost 0 bases, J lost 0 bases, and 11 bases lay in between. The CDR3 runs 16 residues. CDR1 is SGHDT, CDR2 YYEEEE, per germline. The CDR3 nucleotides are TGTGCCAGCAGCTTGGTTGCGGATTCTAGCACAGATACGCAGTATTTT. It translates to CASSLVADSSTDTQYF.

The chain recombines TRBV27 with TRBJ1-2; tentatively, D is TRBD1 (5 bases). Trimming stripped 5 bases from V and 7 bases from J, with 17 bases between. Per the germline V gene, CDR1 is MNHEY and CDR2 is SMNVEV (reference sequence). The CDR3 totals 14 residues. CDR3 sequence (DNA): TGTGCCAGCAGTCGCCTCGATAGGGGAGGTGGCTACACCTTC. Protein sequence: CASSRLDRGGGYTF.

This chain joins TRBV29-1 and TRBJ2-2; D perhaps matches TRBD1 (5 bases). The V gene lost 7 bases and the J gene lost 1 base, with 10 bases spanning the gap. The germline V gene has CDR1 SQVTM and CDR2 ANQGSEA. CDR3 length: 13 residues. CDR3 nucleotides: TGCAGCGCCAGCAGGGAGAACACCGGGGAGCTGTTTTTT. It encodes CSASRENTGELFF.